This TCR beta chain was observed in a study of shared clonotypes between healthy human individuals. Study information: CD4 naive cells filled three plates per donor, CD4 memory three, CD8 naive two and CD8 memory one.

The CDR3 runs to 14 residues. Germline CDR1 and CDR2: SGHTA and FQGNSA. J was trimmed by 3 bases and V by 3 bases; bases with no gene match: 5. This table comes from immunoSEQ multiplex PCR, and its TCRdb copy is limited to in-frame clones, with some not included. The sample holds over a million clones, approximately 97% seen once. With regard to this clone: Its antigen is not identified.

Regarding the study as a whole: Clonotypes that were shared across four donors made up 4% to 6% of naive CD4 clonotypes. On the whole, naive subsets had larger estimated richness than memory subsets had.

The chain is built from TRBV7-2 and TRBJ2-7, with TRBD2 identical over 7 bases. Sequenced input: naive CD4+ T cells sorted from blood. Subset reported: CD45RA+ positively selected. This clonotype originated in a man in his thirties or forties in good health. CDR3 protein: CASSFAGVGYEQYF. As DNA, the CDR3 is TGTGCCAGCAGCTTTGCGGGAGTCGGCTACGAGCAGTACTTC.